This T cell receptor beta chain was recovered during a study of blood T cells in healthy people across ages. This clonotype was seen a few times. V lost 4 bases and J 7 bases, leaving 14 bases between the germline ends. This CDR3 region has 14 residues. The germline V gene encodes CDR1 LGHDT and CDR2 YNNKEL (reference sequence). Combining a sample-barcoded 5' primer with a J-beta primer mix, a second PCR ran for roughly 7 to 11 cycles. TCRdb called the 5' RACE reads again in MiXCR, with one record for every CDR3 protein. Seen here are 710,000 or so distinct CDR3 sequences, approximately 31% observed once, and the top ten hold just over 15%.

The chain combines TRBV3-1 with TRBJ1-5; D is perhaps TRBD1 (5 bases). Sequenced: blood. The source is an elderly woman in good health. CDR3 sequence: CASSPGLLRQPQHF. The CDR3 nucleotides are TGTGCCAGCAGCCCAGGGCTCCTTCGGCAGCCCCAGCATTTT.